These 22 T cell receptor beta chains were all obtained from the same sample, sequenced in a study of identical twins. TCRdb analysed the 5' RACE reads with MiXCR anew, one entry per CDR3 protein. The repertoire has under 450,000 distinct CDR3 sequences, about 18% of them found once; the top ten carry roughly 12%. Sequenced sample: naive T cells sorted from blood. The origin of the receptors is a man in his forties or fifties in good health.

The J gene is TRBJ1-2, the V gene TRBV11-3; no clear D gene. The CDR3 sequence is 10 residues long. The germline CDR1 and CDR2 sequences are SGHNT and YENEEA. V was shortened by 6 bases and J by 7 bases, with 6 bases between the two germline ends. CDR3 sequence (DNA): TGTGCCAGCAGATCAGCTGGCTACACCTTC. Its protein product is CASRSAGYTF.

The V call is TRBV7-9, the J call TRBJ2-5; D may be TRBD2 (5 bases). The germline V gene has CDR1 SEHNR and CDR2 FQNEAQ (reference sequence). V gave up 11 bases and J gave up 4 bases, with 26 bases separating them. CDR3 length: 16 residues. CDR3: CAVFTEDGGSRETQYF. CDR3 nucleotides: TGTGCCGTATTTACCGAGGACGGCGGGTCCCGAGAGACCCAGTACTTC.

This chain joins TRBV10-3 and TRBJ2-3; possible D gene TRBD1, 5 bases. The CDR3 sequence is 14 residues long. Per the germline V gene, CDR1 is ENHRY and CDR2 is SYGVKD. V was shortened by 3 bases and J by 4 bases, with 11 bases between the two germline ends. For the CDR3, the DNA is TGTGCCATCAGTGACCCGTCAGGGCCAGATACGCAGTATTTT. Its translation is CAISDPSGPDTQYF.

The chain joins TRBV20-1 to TRBJ2-1, with TRBD2 matching over 8 bases. CDR1 DFQATT and CDR2 SNEGSKA come from the germline V gene (reference sequence). The trim removed 6 bases at V and 1 base at J, leaving 11 bases unmatched. The CDR3 is 16 residues long. The CDR3 DNA follows: TGCAGTGCAGGGGAAGCGGGAGCTACTTCCTACAATGAGCAGTTCTTC. Its protein product is CSAGEAGATSYNEQFF.

This clonotype appeared once. J is TRBJ2-6 and V is TRBV7-2, with TRBD2 matching 10 bases. Trimming at V came to 4 bases and at J to 0 bases, leaving 18 bases not matched to a gene. This CDR3 is 22 amino acids long. Germline loops: CDR1 SGHTA, CDR2 FQGNSA. The CDR3 loop is CASSWTAGGNWHLSSGANVLTF. Written as DNA, the CDR3 is TGTGCCAGCAGCTGGACAGCGGGGGGGAATTGGCACCTTAGCTCTGGGGCCAACGTCCTGACTTTC.

This clonotype turned up a few times. A read error may account for a junction end that differs from germline. The V call is TRBV6-2 or TRBV6-3, the J call TRBJ2-7, with TRBD1 as a possible D gene (7 bases). The CDR3 totals 13 residues. Germline CDR1 reads MNHEY; CDR2 reads SVGEGT. The CDR3 DNA is TGCGCCAGCAGGGGGACCGGGGGATACGAGCAGTACTTC. Its protein is CASRGTGGYEQYF.

J is TRBJ2-3 and V is TRBV15, with TRBD2 matching 10 bases. The CDR3 runs to 19 residues. V shed 1 base and J 1 base; nucleotides not matched to a gene: 11. Looked up from germline, CDR1 is LNHNV and CDR2 is YYDKDF (reference sequence). CDR3 amino acids: CATSRGLAGEPGGTDTQYF. The CDR3 DNA follows: TGTGCCACCAGCAGAGGGCTAGCGGGGGAGCCTGGTGGCACAGATACGCAGTATTTT.

This sequence joins TRBV7-9 and TRBJ2-1; D call uncertain. CDR1 is SEHNR and CDR2 is FQNEAQ in the germline V gene (reference sequence). The V end was cut by 5 bases, the J end by 10 bases, with 9 bases between. CDR3 length: 11 amino acids. CDR3 DNA sequence: TGTGCCAGCAGCCTCGTGCTAGAGCAGTTCTTC. This gives the protein CASSLVLEQFF.

This clonotype was picked up a small number of times. The J gene is TRBJ1-5, the V gene TRBV12-3 or TRBV12-4; D not certain. CDR3 length equals 13 residues. Between the trimmed V and J ends, which lost 8 bases and 1 base, there was a span of 9 bases. CDR3 residues: CASALSSNQPQHF. The CDR3 DNA is TGTGCCAGCGCCCTTTCGAGCAATCAGCCCCAGCATTTT.

This clonotype was seen at least ten times. This chain links TRBV14 with TRBJ2-7; 7 positions match TRBD1. The length of the CDR3 is 13 residues. J gave up 1 base and V 6 bases, and 3 bases lay outside the gene matches. CDR1 is SGHDN and CDR2 is FVKESK in the germline V gene. Written as DNA, the CDR3 is TGTGCCAGCAGAGGGACAGTGTCCTACGAGCAGTACTTC. Translation: CASRGTVSYEQYF.

This chain links TRBV6-5 with TRBJ2-1; 9 positions agree with TRBD2. Germline V lookup: CDR1 MNHEY, CDR2 SVGAGI. The CDR3 loop spans 17 amino acids. V shed 0 bases, J shed 3 bases, and the junction held 6 bases outside the gene matches. CDR3 protein: CASSYSLAGSGYNEQFF. The CDR3 DNA sequence: TGTGCCAGCAGTTACTCGCTAGCGGGATCTGGCTACAATGAGCAGTTCTTC.

This clonotype was seen only a few times. The chain joins TRBV20-1 to TRBJ1-1; D is ambiguous. The CDR3 consists of 14 residues. Germline loops: CDR1 DFQATT, CDR2 SNEGSKA (reference sequence). The V gene lost 4 bases and the J gene lost 1 base, with 13 bases spanning the gap. The CDR3 DNA is TGCAGTGCTAACCTCATGGGCCCGAACACTGAAGCTTTCTTT. It yields the protein CSANLMGPNTEAFF.

The chain has TRBV28 and TRBJ2-7; TRBD2 is a possible D gene (5 bases). Per the germline V gene, CDR1 is MDHEN and CDR2 is SYDVKM. The V end was cut by 6 bases, the J end by 3 bases, with 18 bases between. The CDR3 is 15 amino acids. The CDR3 DNA reads TGTGCCAGCAGCCCCCTTGAGCGGACTTTCTACGAGCAGTACTTC. Encoded protein: CASSPLERTFYEQYF.

V usage is TRBV4-1 and J usage is TRBJ2-1, with 7 nucleotides matching TRBD1. The CDR3 totals 16 residues. Germline values: CDR1 MGHRA, CDR2 YSYEKL. V was clipped by 3 bases and J by 9 bases; unmatched bases: 14. CDR3 in DNA: TGCGCCAGCAGCCAGGAAGGGGGCGCGGTGGGCGGTGAGCAGTTCTTC. Translation gives CASSQEGGAVGGEQFF.

The rearrangement uses TRBV20-1 and TRBJ2-1; weak D call: TRBD1 (6 bases). Germline assignment: CDR1 DFQATT and CDR2 SNEGSKA (reference sequence). The CDR3 is 14 residues long. Trimming shortened V by 8 bases and J by 9 bases, and 23 bases separated the two germline ends. CDR3 in DNA: TGCAGTACTGCCGGGACACAGAGGTTGAGTGAGCAGTTCTTC. It specifies CSTAGTQRLSEQFF.

The count of this clonotype is one. V usage is TRBV29-1 and J usage is TRBJ2-7, with D possibly being TRBD1 (5 bases). The CDR3 contains 12 residues. With 5 bases removed from V and 1 base from J, the gap between germline ends came to 9 bases. Germline CDR1 is SQVTM and CDR2 is ANQGSEA. This CDR3 is CSVLGQSYEQYF. CDR3 coding DNA: TGCAGCGTTTTGGGGCAGTCCTACGAGCAGTACTTC.

In this sample, this clonotype turned up a few times. This chain links TRBV12-3 or TRBV12-4 with TRBJ2-2, with a tentative D call TRBD2 (7 bases). Trimming removed 7 bases from V and 6 bases from J, with 27 bases in between. This CDR3 contains 18 residues. The CDR3 nucleotides read TGTGCCAGCACCCAAACGTTAACGGGGGGCCCGCTCGCCGGGGAGCTGTTTTTT. Amino acids: CASTQTLTGGPLAGELFF.

The V gene is TRBV12-3 or TRBV12-4, the J gene TRBJ1-5, with D uncertain. With 2 bases removed from V and 9 bases from J, the gap between germline ends came to 17 bases. CDR3 length: 15 residues. The CDR3 coding sequence is TGTGCCAGCAGTTTAACGGGCTGGGAGGCTTTGCCCCAGCATTTT. This translates into CASSLTGWEALPQHF.

This chain uses TRBV29-1 with TRBJ2-1; perhaps TRBD1 as D (6 bases). CDR3 length equals 15 residues. Germline V gene lookup returns CDR1 SQVTM and CDR2 ANQGSEA. Deletions cut 3 bases from V and 4 bases from J, with 16 bases between. The CDR3 protein is CSVDGGQGRYNEQFF. DNA of the CDR3: TGCAGCGTTGATGGGGGTCAGGGGCGGTACAATGAGCAGTTCTTC.

The V gene is TRBV20-1, the J gene TRBJ2-7; unclear D gene. V was pared by 3 bases and J by 0 bases, with 12 bases between. The CDR3 is made up of 14 amino acids. Germline loops: CDR1 DFQATT, CDR2 SNEGSKA (reference sequence). CDR3 nucleotide sequence: TGCAGTGCTAGTCCCCCGGGTAGCTCCTACGAGCAGTACTTC. Translated: CSASPPGSSYEQYF.

This clonotype has just one count. The chain couples TRBV20-1 to TRBJ2-1, with TRBD2 identical over 9 bases. The CDR3 has 14 amino acids. Germline-derived CDR1 and CDR2 are DFQATT and SNEGSKA (reference sequence). V lost 6 bases to trimming and J lost 8 bases; unmatched junction nucleotides: 11. The CDR3 loop is CSAPKGGRAYEQFF. Here the CDR3 DNA reads TGCAGTGCCCCCAAGGGCGGGAGGGCCTATGAGCAGTTCTTC.

The V and J genes are TRBV20-1 and TRBJ2-5, with TRBD1 matching over 9 bases. Trimming removed 4 bases from V and 6 bases from J; junction bases left unmatched: 15. CDR3 size: 16 residues. CDR1 and CDR2 (germline): DFQATT, SNEGSKA (reference sequence). Written as DNA, the CDR3 is TGCAGTGCTACTCCACGGGGACAGGGACTCTATAAGACCCAGTACTTC. Translation gives CSATPRGQGLYKTQYF.